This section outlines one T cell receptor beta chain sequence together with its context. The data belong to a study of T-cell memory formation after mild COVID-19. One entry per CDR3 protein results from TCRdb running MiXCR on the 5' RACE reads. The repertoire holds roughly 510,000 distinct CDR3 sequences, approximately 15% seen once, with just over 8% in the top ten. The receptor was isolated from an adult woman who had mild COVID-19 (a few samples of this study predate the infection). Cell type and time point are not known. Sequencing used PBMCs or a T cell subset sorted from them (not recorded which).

The CDR3 loop is CASSSLSNTGELFF. The CDR3, as DNA: TGTGCCAGCAGCAGCCTATCGAACACCGGGGAGCTGTTTTTT. V is TRBV27 and J is TRBJ2-2; no reliable D call. CDR1 and CDR2 from the germline V gene are MNHEY and SMNVEV (reference sequence). V was cut by 6 bases and J by 0 bases, with 8 bases left in between. The CDR3 length is 14 residues.